This TCR beta chain was recorded in a study of post-analysis software for immune sequencing data. Overall study context: Included courses were relapsing-remitting and secondary progressive multiple sclerosis; progressive-relapsing multiple sclerosis was also included.

Prepared libraries of TCR beta cDNA carried unique molecular identifiers. With roughly 0.9 to 10 million T cells as the source, roughly 0.5 million cDNA molecules resulted. TCRdb passed the PCR reads through MiXCR, listing each CDR3 protein once. The sample records 500,000 to 600,000 distinct CDR3 sequences, roughly 40% being singletons. Whole-study results and caveats: When patients were compared with controls, 4 or 5 TRBV segments were more frequent, TRBV5-6, TRBV5-1 and TRBV20-1 among them. Under the F measure, samples that were prepared in one batch clustered strongly together.

On this clonotype: As yet, its antigen is unknown.

This CDR3 region has 12 residues. V gave up 0 bases and J gave up 9 bases, with 9 bases separating them. CDR1 is DFQATT, CDR2 SNEGSKA, per germline (reference sequence). The sequence was obtained from a girl under 18 with multiple sclerosis. J is TRBJ2-1 and V is TRBV20-1, with D unclear. Sequenced sample: blood. The CDR3 protein is CSAREPSSEQFF. The CDR3 nucleotides are TGCAGTGCTAGAGAGCCGTCGAGTGAGCAGTTCTTC.